This T cell receptor (beta chain) was captured in a study of T cell changes during pregnancy in multiple sclerosis. Sequencing was performed with immunoSEQ multiplex PCR; in TCRdb, only in-frame clones are kept and a portion is missing. Here the sample spans about 43,000 clones, more than 75% being singletons. Sequences were obtained from PBMCs (not recorded whether the cells were cultured). The sequence came from a female donor with multiple sclerosis, enrolled in a pregnancy study.

The CDR3 loop reads CASSPMEEAAKNIQYF. In nucleotides, the CDR3 is TGTGCCAGCAGCCCAATGGAGGAGGCCGCCAAAAACATTCAGTACTTC. The chain couples TRBV7-8 to TRBJ2-4; maybe TRBD2 (5 bases). Germline V gene sequence: CDR1 SGHVS, CDR2 FQNEAQ. The V and J ends lost 5 bases and 1 base respectively, with 15 bases between them. The CDR3 length is 16 residues.